These 23 T cell receptor beta chains were all obtained from the same sample, sequenced in a study of beta chain features in type 1 diabetes. Isolated RNA was reverse transcribed in full, so expressed TCRB transcripts were sequenced. The protocol was immunoSEQ multiplex PCR, while the TCRdb copy is restricted to in-frame clones and leaves out a portion. The repertoire has under 900,000 clones, under 20% of them found once; the top ten carry around 0.02%. The sequencing sample was made of naive CD4+ T cells from blood. The receptors were gathered from a woman between 18 and 29 years old in good health.

This clone turned up a few times. This chain connects TRBV30 to TRBJ2-1, with D perhaps TRBD2 (6 bases). Germline V gene lookup returns CDR1 GTSNPN and CDR2 SVGIG (reference sequence). This CDR3 spans 14 amino acids. The ends were cut back, 1 base at V and 7 bases at J, with 14 bases in the middle. In nucleotides, the CDR3 is TGTGCCTGGAGTGGGGGAGGTTTGGGAAATGAGCAGTTCTTC. It codes for CAWSGGGLGNEQFF.

The chain is built from TRBV15 and TRBJ2-5, with 16 bases lining up with TRBD2. Per the germline V gene, CDR1 is LNHNV and CDR2 is YYDKDF (reference sequence). This CDR3 is 20 amino acids long. V lost 2 bases to trimming and J lost 5 bases; unmatched junction nucleotides: 14. Written as DNA, the CDR3 is TGTGCCACCAGCAGAATGGGCAGCGGGACTAGCGGGAGGGCCTCTGAGACCCAGTACTTC. It encodes CATSRMGSGTSGRASETQYF.

This chain connects TRBV2 to TRBJ2-1; D perhaps matches TRBD2 (5 bases). CDR1 is SNHLY, CDR2 FYNNEI, per germline. V was pared by 7 bases and J by 0 bases, with 7 bases between. The CDR3 is 13 amino acids. CDR3 sequence: CASTRDSYNEQFF. The DNA for the CDR3 is TGTGCCAGCACGAGGGACTCCTACAATGAGCAGTTCTTC.

This clone showed up just a few times. In DNA, the CDR3 is TGCAGTGCTAGGACTTTAGAAGCTTTCTTT. Protein product: CSARTLEAFF. V usage is TRBV20-1 and J usage is TRBJ1-1; D not resolved. V dropped 3 bases and J dropped 8 bases, with 7 bases sitting between them. The CDR3 covers 10 residues. The germline V gene encodes CDR1 DFQATT and CDR2 SNEGSKA (reference sequence).

The chain couples TRBV4-2 to TRBJ2-3; TRBD2 matches at 12 bases. V was pared by 4 bases and J by 4 bases, with 6 bases of the junction left unmatched. CDR1 LGHNA and CDR2 YNFKEQ come from the germline V gene. This CDR3 is 16 amino acids long. In DNA, the CDR3 is TGTGCCAGCAGCCTGGGGACTAGCGGGTTCTCAGATACGCAGTATTTT. Amino acids: CASSLGTSGFSDTQYF.

This clone has only a few counts. This chain links TRBV29-1 with TRBJ2-7, with 11 bases lining up with TRBD2. The V segment lost 6 bases and the J segment 2 bases; nucleotides outside the gene matches: 9. Germline V gene data show CDR1 as SQVTM and CDR2 as ANQGSEA. The CDR3 has 15 residues. The CDR3 coding sequence is TGCAGCGTCGAAACAGGACTAGCGGGCACCTACGAGCAGTACTTC. Translating gives CSVETGLAGTYEQYF.

This rearrangement joins TRBV7-3 to TRBJ2-1; TRBD1 or TRBD2 may be the D gene (5 bases each). This CDR3 has 12 amino acids. The V gene lost 8 bases and the J gene lost 15 bases, with 20 bases spanning the gap. Per germline, CDR1 SGHTA and CDR2 FQGTGA. CDR3 in amino acids: CASGTVAGPRFF. CDR3 sequence (DNA): TGTGCCAGCGGGACCGTCGCGGGTCCCCGGTTCTTC.

This clone was seen more than once but under ten times. J is TRBJ2-7 and V is TRBV9; D may be TRBD1 or TRBD2 (6 bases each). V was shortened by 6 bases and J by 0 bases, with 13 bases between the two germline ends. CDR1 and CDR2 from the germline V gene are SGDLS and YYNGEE. This CDR3 has 14 residues. The CDR3 nucleotides are TGTGCCAGCAACAAGGAGGGGGTCTCCTACGAGCAGTACTTC. It translates to CASNKEGVSYEQYF. Supplemented by reference TRBV9 and TRBJ2-7, the full variable domain reads DSGVTQTPKHLITATGQRVTLRCSPRSGDLSVYWYQQSLDQGLQFLIQYYNGEERAKGNILERFSAQQFPDLHSELNLSSLELGDSALYFCASNKEGVSYEQYFGPGTRLTVT.

In this sample, this clone turned up a few times. The chain combines TRBV6-5 with TRBJ1-2; 10 bases agree with TRBD1. The CDR3 extends over 12 amino acids. Germline CDR1 MNHEY, CDR2 SVGAGI. The V segment lost 4 bases and the J segment 10 bases; nucleotides outside the gene matches: 3. The CDR3 here is CASSSGTGDYTF. The DNA of the CDR3 is TGTGCCAGCAGTTCAGGGACAGGGGACTACACCTTC.

The chain recombines TRBV7-9 with TRBJ2-3, with 8 bases aligning to TRBD2. The germline V gene has CDR1 SEHNR and CDR2 FQNEAQ (reference sequence). With V trimmed by 1 base and J by 2 bases, 5 bases remained unmatched. This CDR3 is built from 16 residues. CDR3 sequence: CASSLGRGRYTDTQYF. CDR3 DNA sequence: TGTGCCAGCAGCTTAGGGCGCGGGAGGTACACAGATACGCAGTATTTT.

V is TRBV19 and J is TRBJ2-1; 7 nucleotides match TRBD2. Trimming removed 3 bases from V and 7 bases from J; junction bases left unmatched: 9. The CDR3 consists of 15 residues. The germline CDR1 and CDR2 sequences are LNHDA and SQIVND (reference sequence). CDR3 nucleotides: TGTGCCAGTAGTATTGGAGGGAGGGCTCCAAATGAGCAGTTCTTC. Its translation is CASSIGGRAPNEQFF. Filled out from reference TRBV19 and TRBJ2-1, the complete variable domain reads DGGITQSPKYLFRKEGQNVTLSCEQNLNHDAMYWYRQDPGQGLRLIYYSQIVNDFQKGDIAEGYSVSREKKESFPLTVTSAQKNPTAFYLCASSIGGRAPNEQFFGPGTRLTVL.

V usage is TRBV11-2 and J usage is TRBJ1-2, with D possibly being TRBD1 (5 bases). CDR1 is SGHAT and CDR2 is FQNNGV in the germline V gene. V gave up 3 bases and J gave up 3 bases, with 11 bases separating them. This CDR3 has 14 residues. Written as DNA, the CDR3 is TGTGCCAGCAGCTTTACGGGACTTCACTATGGCTACACCTTC. Protein: CASSFTGLHYGYTF.

This clone has a single count. The chain is built from TRBV5-1 and TRBJ2-7, with 9 bases lining up with TRBD1. CDR1 SGHRS and CDR2 YFSETQ come from the germline V gene. This CDR3 has 15 amino acids. The J segment lost 2 bases and the V segment lost 7 bases, leaving 10 bases of the junction unmatched. CDR3 in amino acids: CASYPGTGIPYEQYF. As DNA, the CDR3 is TGCGCCAGCTACCCCGGGACAGGGATTCCCTACGAGCAGTACTTC.

The chain is built from TRBV7-9 and TRBJ2-1; no clear D. This CDR3 is 16 amino acids long. V was shortened by 5 bases and J by 10 bases, with 24 bases between the two germline ends. The germline V gene has CDR1 SEHNR and CDR2 FQNEAQ (reference sequence). The CDR3 nucleotides are TGTGCCAGCAGCCACCAGGCCAACAGACCATTTTTAGAGCAGTTCTTC. This sequence encodes CASSHQANRPFLEQFF.

V usage is TRBV9 and J usage is TRBJ2-5; maybe TRBD2 (5 bases). Germline V gene lookup returns CDR1 SGDLS and CDR2 YYNGEE. CDR3 length equals 16 residues. V gave up 4 bases and J gave up 1 base, with 17 bases separating them. The CDR3 reads CASSNSAIGGQETQYF. DNA for the CDR3: TGTGCCAGCAGCAACTCCGCGATAGGAGGCCAAGAGACCCAGTACTTC.

This clone came up a few times. The chain employs TRBV27 and TRBJ2-7; TRBD1 is a possible D gene (5 bases). The CDR3 length is 13 residues. V lost 5 bases and J 3 bases, leaving 11 bases between the germline ends. The germline V gene has CDR1 MNHEY and CDR2 SMNVEV (reference sequence). CDR3 DNA: TGTGCCAGCAGTGCCGGACAAAGCTACGAGCAGTACTTC. Translated: CASSAGQSYEQYF.

This clone turned up a few times. The chain has TRBV11-2 and TRBJ2-7; TRBD1 is a possible D gene (6 bases). Germline lookup yields CDR1 SGHAT and CDR2 FQNNGV. Trimming pared 0 bases from V and 2 bases from J, leaving 11 bases between. The CDR3 loop spans 15 amino acids. The CDR3 loop reads CASSLDRGNTYEQYF. DNA for the CDR3: TGTGCCAGCAGCTTAGACAGGGGAAACACCTACGAGCAGTACTTC.

This chain joins TRBV5-1 and TRBJ1-3, with 8 nucleotides matching TRBD1. Trimming at V came to 0 bases and at J to 7 bases, leaving 6 bases not matched to a gene. Germline CDR1 SGHRS, CDR2 YFSETQ. The CDR3 sequence is 15 residues long. CDR3 nucleotides: TGCGCCAGCAGCTTGGGAAACACAGGGGGGAACACCATATATTTT. This codes for CASSLGNTGGNTIYF.

Only a few counts were recorded for this clone. The sample has other DNA sequences that encode this CDR3 too. The chain uses TRBV5-6 and TRBJ2-3; D is undetermined. Germline CDR1 SGHDT, CDR2 YYEEEE. The CDR3 is 12 amino acids. V lost 1 base, J lost 3 bases, and 3 bases lay in between. In DNA, the CDR3 is TGTGCCAGCAGCTTGAGAACAGATACGCAGTATTTT. Translating it yields CASSLRTDTQYF.

J is TRBJ2-7 and V is TRBV15; 7 nucleotides match TRBD2. V trimming: 1 base; J trimming: 1 base; junction bases outside the gene matches: 4. Germline V lookup: CDR1 LNHNV, CDR2 YYDKDF (reference sequence). The length of the CDR3 is 15 residues. This CDR3 reads CATSRAPAGSYEQYF. The DNA for the CDR3 is TGTGCCACCAGCAGAGCGCCAGCGGGGTCCTACGAGCAGTACTTC.

The V and J genes are TRBV27 and TRBJ2-5, with 8 bases identical to TRBD2. Germline trimming cut 2 bases from V and 4 bases from J; bases unmatched to any gene: 12. Looked up from germline, CDR1 is MNHEY and CDR2 is SMNVEV (reference sequence). The CDR3 runs to 17 residues. This CDR3 reads CASSLRGGGRLGETQYF. The CDR3 bases are TGTGCCAGCAGTTTAAGAGGTGGCGGGAGGCTCGGAGAGACCCAGTACTTC.

The V call is TRBV18, the J call TRBJ1-5, with a possible D match to TRBD1 (5 bases). The CDR3 contains 14 residues. Per the germline V gene, CDR1 is KGHSH and CDR2 is LQKENI. V was cut by 3 bases and J by 6 bases, with 12 bases left in between. CDR3 nucleotides: TGTGCCAGCTCACCCAGGTGGGACCTTCAGCCCCAGCATTTT. Amino acid sequence: CASSPRWDLQPQHF.

The V call is TRBV28, the J call TRBJ2-5, with D unresolved. Trimming cost V 8 bases and J 0 bases, with 10 bases left between them. Germline CDR1 reads MDHEN; CDR2 reads SYDVKM. The length of the CDR3 is 13 residues. DNA for the CDR3: TGTGCCAGCGGTCGTCGTAACCAAGAGACCCAGTACTTC. Amino acid sequence: CASGRRNQETQYF.